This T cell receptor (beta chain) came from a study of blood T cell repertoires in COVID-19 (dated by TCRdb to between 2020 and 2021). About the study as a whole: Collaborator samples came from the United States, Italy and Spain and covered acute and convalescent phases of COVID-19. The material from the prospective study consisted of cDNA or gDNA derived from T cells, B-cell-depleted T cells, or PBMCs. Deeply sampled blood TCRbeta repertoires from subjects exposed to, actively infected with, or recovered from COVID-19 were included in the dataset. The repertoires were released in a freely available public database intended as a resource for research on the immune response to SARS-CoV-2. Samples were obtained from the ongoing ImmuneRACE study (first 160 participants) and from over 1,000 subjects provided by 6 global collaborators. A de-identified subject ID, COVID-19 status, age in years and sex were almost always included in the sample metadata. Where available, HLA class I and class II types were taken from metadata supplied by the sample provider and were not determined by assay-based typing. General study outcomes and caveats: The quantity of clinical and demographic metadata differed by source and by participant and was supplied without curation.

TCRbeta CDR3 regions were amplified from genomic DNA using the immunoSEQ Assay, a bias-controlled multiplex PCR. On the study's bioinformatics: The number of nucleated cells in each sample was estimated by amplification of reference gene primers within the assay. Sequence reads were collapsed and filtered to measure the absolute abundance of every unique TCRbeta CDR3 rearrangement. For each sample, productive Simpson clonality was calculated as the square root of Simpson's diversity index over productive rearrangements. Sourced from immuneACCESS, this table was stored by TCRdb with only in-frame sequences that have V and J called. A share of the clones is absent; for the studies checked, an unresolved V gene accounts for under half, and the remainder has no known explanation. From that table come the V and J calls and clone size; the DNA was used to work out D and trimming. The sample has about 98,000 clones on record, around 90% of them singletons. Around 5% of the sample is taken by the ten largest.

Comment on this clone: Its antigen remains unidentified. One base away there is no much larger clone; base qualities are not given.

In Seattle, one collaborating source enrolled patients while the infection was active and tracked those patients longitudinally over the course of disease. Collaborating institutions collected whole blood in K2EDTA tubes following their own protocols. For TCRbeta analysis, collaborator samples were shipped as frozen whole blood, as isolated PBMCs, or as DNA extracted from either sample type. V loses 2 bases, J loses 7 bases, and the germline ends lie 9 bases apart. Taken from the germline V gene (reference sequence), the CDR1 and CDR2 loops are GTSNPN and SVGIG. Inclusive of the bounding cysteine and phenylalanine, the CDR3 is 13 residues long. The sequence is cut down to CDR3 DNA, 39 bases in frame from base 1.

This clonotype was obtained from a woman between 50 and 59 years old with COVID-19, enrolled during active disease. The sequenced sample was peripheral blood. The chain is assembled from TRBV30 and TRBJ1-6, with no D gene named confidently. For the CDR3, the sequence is CAWSTAGNSPLHF. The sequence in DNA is TGTGCCTGGAGTACGGCAGGAAATTCACCCCTCCACTTT.